This T cell receptor (beta chain) is from a study of regulatory T cells in long-lasting Graves disease. Findings and caveats of the study: The study examined only peripheral blood, not thyroid tissue. More public clonotypes were shared by persistent patients (around 2,500) than by new patients (about 970).

Time point defined: persistent/refractory GD, antithyroid drugs over 5 years with positive TRAb. TCR sequences were obtained from RNA taken from PBMCs. Patients hailed from an endocrinology department in Xi'an, China. This CDR3 contains 14 residues. V was pared by 3 bases and J by 4 bases, with 5 bases of the junction left unmatched. Germline V gives CDR1 SGDLS, CDR2 YYNGEE. TCR beta libraries were built with iRepertoire HTBI primers and Arm-PCR of CDR3 regions. TCRdb called the multiplex PCR reads again in MiXCR, with one record for every CDR3 protein. The sample lists fewer than 400,000 distinct CDR3 sequences; more than 20% were seen once. On this clonotype: What it binds is not known.

The sequence derives from a female donor with Graves disease. V usage is TRBV9 and J usage is TRBJ1-1; 8 bases are shared with TRBD1. The sample consisted of peripheral blood mononuclear cells (PBMCs), taken when the disease was refractory, from a patient treated with antithyroid drugs. CDR3 region: CASSGGQDPTEAFF. In nucleotides, the CDR3 is TGTGCCAGCAGCGGGGGACAGGACCCCACTGAAGCTTTCTTT.